The clone carrying this T cell receptor beta chain has a handful of counts. The sample originates from a study of blood T cell repertoires in COVID-19. About the study: Samples of COVID-19 (acute and convalescent) were obtained from the United States, Italy and Spain. T cells, B-cell-depleted T cells, or PBMCs supplied cDNA or gDNA.

The repertoire was sequenced with immunoSEQ multiplex PCR; TCRdb's copy has only in-frame clones and lacks some. The sample includes 150,000 to 200,000 clones, around 76% of them seen just once. Germline loops: CDR1 SQVTM, CDR2 ANQGSEA. The V end was cut by 2 bases, the J end by 5 bases, with 13 bases between. The CDR3 is 14 residues long. Sequencing used peripheral blood. This clonotype was obtained from a woman in her forties or fifties with active or convalescent COVID-19. V and J are TRBV29-1 and TRBJ1-5, with a possible D match to TRBD1 (5 bases). The DNA of the CDR3 is TGCAGCGTTGAAACAGGCAGGGTAGATCAGCCCCAGCATTTT. Translated: CSVETGRVDQPQHF.